This TCR beta chain comes out of a study of T cell changes during pregnancy in multiple sclerosis. Clones were sequenced by immunoSEQ multiplex PCR, and TCRdb holds only the in-frame ones, with some missing. The repertoire holds under 65,000 clones, roughly 94% seen once, with just over 2.5% in the top ten. Per the germline V gene, CDR1 is SEHNR and CDR2 is FQNEAQ (reference sequence). V was cut by 6 bases and J by 8 bases, with 14 bases left in between. This CDR3 spans 13 amino acids. The TCR was taken from a female donor with multiple sclerosis, enrolled in a pregnancy study. This chain links TRBV7-9 with TRBJ2-1, with a tentative D call TRBD2 (6 bases). The material was CD8+ T cells from peripheral blood mononuclear cells, obtained after pregnancy. The DNA for the CDR3 is TGTGCCAGCAGGTCTTCTAGCGCCGATGAGCAGTTCTTC. Protein sequence: CASRSSSADEQFF.